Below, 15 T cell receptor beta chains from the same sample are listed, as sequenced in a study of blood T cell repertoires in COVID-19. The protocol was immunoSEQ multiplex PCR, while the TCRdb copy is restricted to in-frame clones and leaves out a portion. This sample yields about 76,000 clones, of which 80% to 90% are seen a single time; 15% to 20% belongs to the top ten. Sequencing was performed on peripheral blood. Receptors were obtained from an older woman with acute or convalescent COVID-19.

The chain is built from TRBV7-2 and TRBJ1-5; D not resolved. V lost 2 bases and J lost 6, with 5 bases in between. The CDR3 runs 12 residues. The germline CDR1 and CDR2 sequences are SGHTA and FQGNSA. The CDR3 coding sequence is TGTGCCAGCAGCTTATTCGGTCAGCCCCAGCATTTT. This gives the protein CASSLFGQPQHF.

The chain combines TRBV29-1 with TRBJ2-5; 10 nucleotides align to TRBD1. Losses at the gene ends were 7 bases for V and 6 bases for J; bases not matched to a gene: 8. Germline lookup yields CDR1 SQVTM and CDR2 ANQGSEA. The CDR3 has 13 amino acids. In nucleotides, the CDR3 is TGCAGCGCCGGGACAGGGGAAATGAAGACCCAGTACTTC. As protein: CSAGTGEMKTQYF.

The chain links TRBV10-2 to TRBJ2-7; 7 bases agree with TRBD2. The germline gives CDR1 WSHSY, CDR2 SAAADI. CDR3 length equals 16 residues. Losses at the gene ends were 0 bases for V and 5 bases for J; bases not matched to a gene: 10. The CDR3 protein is CASSESRWAGRDEQYF. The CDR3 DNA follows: TGCGCCAGCAGTGAGTCGAGATGGGCAGGGAGGGACGAGCAGTACTTC.

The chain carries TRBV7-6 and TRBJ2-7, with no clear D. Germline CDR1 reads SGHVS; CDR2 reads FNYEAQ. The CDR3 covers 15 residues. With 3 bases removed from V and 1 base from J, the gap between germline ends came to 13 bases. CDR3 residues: CASSLVPAGSYEQYF. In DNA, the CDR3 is TGTGCCAGCAGCTTGGTCCCCGCAGGATCCTACGAGCAGTACTTC.

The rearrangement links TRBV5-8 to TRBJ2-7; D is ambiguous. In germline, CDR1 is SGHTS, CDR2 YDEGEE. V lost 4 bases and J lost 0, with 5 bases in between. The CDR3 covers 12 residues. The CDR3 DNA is TGTGCCAGCAGCCTTAGCTCCTACGAGCAGTACTTC. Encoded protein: CASSLSSYEQYF.

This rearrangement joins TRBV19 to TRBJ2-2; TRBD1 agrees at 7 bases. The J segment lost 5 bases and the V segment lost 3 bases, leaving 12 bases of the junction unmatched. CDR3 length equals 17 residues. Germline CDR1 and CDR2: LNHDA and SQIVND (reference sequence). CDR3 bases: TGTGCCAGTAGTATGGTTTGGACAGGTATAGGGACCGGGGAGCTGTTTTTT. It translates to CASSMVWTGIGTGELFF. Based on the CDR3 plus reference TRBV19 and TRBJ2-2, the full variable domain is DGGITQSPKYLFRKEGQNVTLSCEQNLNHDAMYWYRQDPGQGLRLIYYSQIVNDFQKGDIAEGYSVSREKKESFPLTVTSAQKNPTAFYLCASSMVWTGIGTGELFFGEGSRLTVL.

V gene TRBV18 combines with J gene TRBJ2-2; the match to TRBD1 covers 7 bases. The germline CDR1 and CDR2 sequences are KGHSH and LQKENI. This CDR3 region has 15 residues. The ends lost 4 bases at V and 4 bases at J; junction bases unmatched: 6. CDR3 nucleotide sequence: TGTGCCAGCTCACGCACAGGGGCGAGCACCGGGGAGCTGTTTTTT. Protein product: CASSRTGASTGELFF.

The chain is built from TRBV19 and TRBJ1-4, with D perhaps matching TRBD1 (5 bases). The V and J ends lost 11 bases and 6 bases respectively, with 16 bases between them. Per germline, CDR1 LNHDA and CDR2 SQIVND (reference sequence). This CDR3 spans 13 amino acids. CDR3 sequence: CACSPGLDEKLFF. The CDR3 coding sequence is TGTGCCTGCTCCCCGGGACTTGATGAAAAACTGTTTTTT.

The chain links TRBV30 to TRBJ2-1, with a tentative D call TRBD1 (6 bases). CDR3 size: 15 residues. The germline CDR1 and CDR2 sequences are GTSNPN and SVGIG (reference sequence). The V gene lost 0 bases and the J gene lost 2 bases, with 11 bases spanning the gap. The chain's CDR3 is CAWSVHRDTYNEQFF. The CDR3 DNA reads TGTGCCTGGAGTGTACACAGGGACACCTACAATGAGCAGTTCTTC.

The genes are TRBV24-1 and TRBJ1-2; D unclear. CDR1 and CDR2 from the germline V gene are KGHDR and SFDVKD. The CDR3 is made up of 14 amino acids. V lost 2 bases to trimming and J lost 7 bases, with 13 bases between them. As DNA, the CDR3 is TGTGCCACCAGTGATTCGCCTGGGAGGGCTGGCTACACCTTC. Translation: CATSDSPGRAGYTF.

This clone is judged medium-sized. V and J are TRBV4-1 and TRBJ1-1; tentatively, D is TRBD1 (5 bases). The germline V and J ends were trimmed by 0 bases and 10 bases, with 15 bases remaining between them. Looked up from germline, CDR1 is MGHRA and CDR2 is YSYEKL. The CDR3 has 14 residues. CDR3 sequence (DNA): TGCGCCAGCAGCCAAGATTCAGGGCGGGGAGTAGCTTTCTTT. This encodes CASSQDSGRGVAFF.

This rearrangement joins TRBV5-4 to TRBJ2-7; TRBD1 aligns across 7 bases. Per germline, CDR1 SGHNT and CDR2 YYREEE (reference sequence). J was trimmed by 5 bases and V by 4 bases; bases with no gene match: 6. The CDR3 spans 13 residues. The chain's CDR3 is CASSPTGLNEQYF. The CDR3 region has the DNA TGTGCCAGCAGCCCGACAGGGCTCAACGAGCAGTACTTC. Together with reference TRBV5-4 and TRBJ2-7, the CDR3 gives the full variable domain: ETGVTQSPTHLIKTRGQQVTLRCSSQSGHNTVSWYQQALGQGPQFIFQYYREEENGRGNFPPRFSGLQFPNYSSELNVNALELDDSALYLCASSPTGLNEQYFGPGTRLTVT.

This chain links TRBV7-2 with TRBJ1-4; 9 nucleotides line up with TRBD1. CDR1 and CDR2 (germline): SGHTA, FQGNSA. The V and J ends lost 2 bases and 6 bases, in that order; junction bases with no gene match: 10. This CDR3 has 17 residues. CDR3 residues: CASSLTGPTGGDEKLFF. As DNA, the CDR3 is TGTGCCAGCAGCTTAACTGGGCCGACAGGGGGAGATGAAAAACTGTTTTTT.

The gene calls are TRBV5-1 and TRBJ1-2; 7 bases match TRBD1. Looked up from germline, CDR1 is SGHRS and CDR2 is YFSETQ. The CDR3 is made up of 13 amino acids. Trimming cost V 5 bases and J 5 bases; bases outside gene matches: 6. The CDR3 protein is CASSPTGPYGYTF. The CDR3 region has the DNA TGCGCCAGCAGTCCGACAGGGCCGTATGGCTACACCTTC.

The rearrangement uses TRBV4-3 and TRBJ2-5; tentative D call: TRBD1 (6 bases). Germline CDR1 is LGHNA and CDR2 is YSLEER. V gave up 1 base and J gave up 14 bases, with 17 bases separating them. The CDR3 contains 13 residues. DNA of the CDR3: TGCGCCAGCAGCCAAGTCGCAGGGGCTATCCCTTACTTC. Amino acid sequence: CASSQVAGAIPYF.